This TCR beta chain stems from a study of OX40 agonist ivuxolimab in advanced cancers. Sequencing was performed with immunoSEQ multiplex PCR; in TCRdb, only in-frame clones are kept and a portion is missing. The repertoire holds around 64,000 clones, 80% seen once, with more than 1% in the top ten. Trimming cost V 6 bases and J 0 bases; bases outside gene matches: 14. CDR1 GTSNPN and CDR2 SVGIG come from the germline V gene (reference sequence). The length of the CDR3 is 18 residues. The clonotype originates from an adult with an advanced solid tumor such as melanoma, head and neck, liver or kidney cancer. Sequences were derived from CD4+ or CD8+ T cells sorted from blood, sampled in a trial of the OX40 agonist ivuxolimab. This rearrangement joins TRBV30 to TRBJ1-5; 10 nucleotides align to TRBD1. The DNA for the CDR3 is TGTGCCTGCCGCCCCGGGGCGACAGGGGGCTATAGCAATCAGCCCCAGCATTTT. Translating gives CACRPGATGGYSNQPQHF.